This T cell receptor beta chain was obtained from a study of shared clonotypes between healthy human individuals (TCRdb year 2020). Regarding the research as a whole: Two women and a few men aged 18 to 49 years were included in the cohort. Different laboratories and diverse techniques were used to prepare libraries and sequence TCR repertoires, to increase sequencing depth and limit assay-specific biases. Blood TCR repertoires of about 5 healthy adults were deeply sequenced to estimate repertoire size and the extent of clonotype sharing between individuals. Leukapheresis yielded between about 0.85 and 10 billion PBMCs per donor. Per donor, three plates each were used for CD4 naive and CD4 memory, two for CD8 naive, and one for CD8 memory.

This clone occurred once. What this receptor recognizes is not known. The sample holds no much larger clone one base away, and base qualities are not on file. Using the deep immunoSEQ assay, multiplex PCR amplified TCR CDR3 regions from genomic DNA. Extracted genomic DNA from each cell subset was spread evenly across all wells of several immunoSEQ 96-well plates, with each plate serving as a replicate. For sorted subsets, 150 to 250 ng genomic DNA, equal to 30,000 or so T cell genomes, was loaded into each replicate PCR. Purified libraries were quantified with a Qubit 3.0 fluorometer, sized on a Bioanalyzer 2100, and re-quantified with the KAPA Library Quantification kit. Every immunoSEQ 96-well plate was sequenced on a separate single-read 150-cycle Illumina NextSeq 550 flow cell. For the original study's pipeline: Because the immunoSEQ output included only junctional sequences and no quality scores, the filtering could not be the same as the filtering used for full-length reads. Sequences were annotated with PyIR, a Python wrapper for IgBLAST v1.9, and V/J genes and CDR3 were assigned using IMGT germline references. Reads were removed for weak V/J assignments (E-value above 1e-6), missing CDR3, stop codons, out-of-frame junctions, or ambiguous translated residues. V3J clonotypes were defined as sequences sharing an identical inferred V gene, J gene, and CDR3 amino acid sequence. Percentage overlap between repertoires was calculated by dividing the number of shared unique clonotypes by the size of the smaller repertoire. Three approaches were used to assess repertoire richness: RTK rarefaction, the Chao1 estimator, and Recon v2.1 estimates of unobserved clonotypes. Generation probabilities were computed with OLGA for all TCRbeta clonotypes obtained by the gDNA method from several donors. Held by TCRdb, this immuneACCESS table contains in-frame sequences only and omits some clones. Under half of the omission traces to an unresolved V gene where checked; the cause of the rest is unknown. For V, J and clone size, that table is used; D and trimming come from the DNA. The sample has roughly 2.5 million clones on record, approximately 90% of them singletons. The ten largest clonotypes hold around 0.14% of the sample.

The donors were healthy, HIV-negative adults who had no recently reported acute infections or vaccinations. Only Caucasian adults living in Nashville, Tennessee, USA were represented among the donors. CD4+ T cells were enriched through magnetic negative selection, after which naive cells were positively selected on CD45RA and the remaining negative fraction served as the memory subset. Blood was obtained by leukapheresis, after which PBMCs were separated by Ficoll-Histopaque density gradient centrifugation and cryopreserved in liquid nitrogen vapor phase. Analytical flow cytometry was used to check the purity and quantity of every magnetically sorted T cell population. Genomic DNA was isolated from each sorted fraction and quantified by UV absorbance on a Nanodrop 2000c. At the junction V is shortened by 6 bases and J by 2 bases; bases outside the gene matches: 6. As encoded in the germline V gene, CDR1 is MNHEY while CDR2 is SVGAGI. The CDR3 goes from the cysteine to the phenylalanine over 14 residues. The CDR3 DNA has 42 bases and is translated from base 1.

Results the study describes overall, beyond this receptor: Higher generation probabilities were observed for clonotypes shared by all four sorted-subset donors than for non-shared clonotypes. Because the study included only a small number of donors, the genetic and exposure-history diversity represented was limited. Sampling was restricted to blood, and TCR repertoires in tissues likely differ from the TCR repertoires found in blood. Based on pairwise subsampling, the degree of clonotype sharing among donors was expected to be affected by sequencing depth. Even with the large sequencing depth, rarefaction of the sorted-subset datasets indicated that sequencing was incomplete. Larger estimated clonotype richness was generally found for naive subsets than for memory subsets. When a handful of donors were compared, the shared fraction of clonotypes was around 5% for naive CD4, more than 3% for naive CD8, 2% to 2.5% for memory CD4, and roughly 0.4% for memory CD8.

The sample consisted of naive CD4+ T cells sorted from blood. The sample's cell subset or site label, in plain terms: CD45RA+ positively selected. This chain is built from TRBV6-5 and TRBJ2-5; TRBD1 aligns with 7 central bases. This TCR was recovered from a man between 18 and 35 years old in good health. In nucleotide form, the sequence is TGTGCCAGCAGGGAGACAGGGAGACAAGAGACCCAGTACTTC. This sequence encodes CASRETGRQETQYF.